The present TCR beta chain was sequenced within a study of OX40 agonist ivuxolimab in advanced cancers. Overall study findings and caveats: At 0.1 to 3.0 mg/kg and by week 6, CD4+ and CD8+ T cells in the blood had expanded clonally.

This clone was seen a single time. Antigen: not known. The data were produced by immunoSEQ multiplex PCR, yet TCRdb's version contains in-frame clones alone and is incomplete. Here the sample spans 60,000 to 65,000 clones, 75% to 90% being singletons. The CDR3 extends over 11 amino acids. CDR1 and CDR2 from the germline V gene are SGHVS and FNYEAQ. Deletions cut 8 bases from V and 3 bases from J, with 5 bases between. The J gene is TRBJ1-5, the V gene TRBV7-6; D is unclear. The clonotype comes from an adult with an advanced solid tumor such as melanoma, head and neck, liver or kidney cancer. Sequencing was performed on CD4+ or CD8+ T cells sorted from blood, taken in a trial of the OX40 agonist ivuxolimab. CDR3 DNA: TGTGCCAGCGGCTACAATCAGCCCCAGCATTTT. This encodes CASGYNQPQHF.